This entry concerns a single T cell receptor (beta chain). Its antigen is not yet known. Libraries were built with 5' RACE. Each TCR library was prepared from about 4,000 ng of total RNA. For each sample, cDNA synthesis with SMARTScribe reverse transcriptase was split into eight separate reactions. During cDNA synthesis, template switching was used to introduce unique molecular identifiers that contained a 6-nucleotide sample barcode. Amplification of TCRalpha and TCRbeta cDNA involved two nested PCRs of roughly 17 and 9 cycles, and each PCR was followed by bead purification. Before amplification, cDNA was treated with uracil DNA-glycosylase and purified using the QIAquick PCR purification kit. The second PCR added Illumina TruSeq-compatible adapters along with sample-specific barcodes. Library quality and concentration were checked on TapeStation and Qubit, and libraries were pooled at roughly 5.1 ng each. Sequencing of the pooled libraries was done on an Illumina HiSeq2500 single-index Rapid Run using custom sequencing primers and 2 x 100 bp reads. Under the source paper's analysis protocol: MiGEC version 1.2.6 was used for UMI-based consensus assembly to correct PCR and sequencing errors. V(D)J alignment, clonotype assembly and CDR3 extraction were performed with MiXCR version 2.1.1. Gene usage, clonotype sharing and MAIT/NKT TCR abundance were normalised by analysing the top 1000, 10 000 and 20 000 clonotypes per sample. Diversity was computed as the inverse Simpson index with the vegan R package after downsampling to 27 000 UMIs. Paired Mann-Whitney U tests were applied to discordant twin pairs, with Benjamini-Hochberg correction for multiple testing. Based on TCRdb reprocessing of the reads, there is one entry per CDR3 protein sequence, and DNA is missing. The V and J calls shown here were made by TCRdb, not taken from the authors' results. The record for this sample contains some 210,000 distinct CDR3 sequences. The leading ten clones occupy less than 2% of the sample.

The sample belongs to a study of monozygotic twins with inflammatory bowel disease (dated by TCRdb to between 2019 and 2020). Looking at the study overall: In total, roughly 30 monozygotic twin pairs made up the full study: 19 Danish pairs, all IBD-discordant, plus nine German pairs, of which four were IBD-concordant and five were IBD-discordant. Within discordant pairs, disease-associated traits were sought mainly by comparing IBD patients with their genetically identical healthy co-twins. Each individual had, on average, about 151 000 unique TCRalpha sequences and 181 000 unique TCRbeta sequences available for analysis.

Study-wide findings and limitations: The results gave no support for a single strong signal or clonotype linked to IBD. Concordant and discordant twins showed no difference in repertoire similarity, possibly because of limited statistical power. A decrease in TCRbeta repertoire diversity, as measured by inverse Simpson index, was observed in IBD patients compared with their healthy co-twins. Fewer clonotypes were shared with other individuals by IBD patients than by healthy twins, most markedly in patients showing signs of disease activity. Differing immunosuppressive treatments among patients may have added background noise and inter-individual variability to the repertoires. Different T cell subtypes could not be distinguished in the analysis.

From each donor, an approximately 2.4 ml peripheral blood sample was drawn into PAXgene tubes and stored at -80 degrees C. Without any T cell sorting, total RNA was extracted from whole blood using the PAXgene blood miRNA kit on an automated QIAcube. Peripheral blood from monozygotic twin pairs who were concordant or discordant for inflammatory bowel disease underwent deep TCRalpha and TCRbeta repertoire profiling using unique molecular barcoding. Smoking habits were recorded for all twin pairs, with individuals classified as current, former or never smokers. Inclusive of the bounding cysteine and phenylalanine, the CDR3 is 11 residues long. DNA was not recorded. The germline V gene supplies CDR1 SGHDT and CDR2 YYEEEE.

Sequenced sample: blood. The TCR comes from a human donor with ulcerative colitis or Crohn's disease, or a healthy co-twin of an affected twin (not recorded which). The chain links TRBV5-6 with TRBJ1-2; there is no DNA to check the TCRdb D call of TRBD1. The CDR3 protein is CASNHRDGYTF.